A selection of T cell receptor beta chains follows, all from one sample in a study of T cell repertoires in cytomegalovirus infection. TCRdb called the reads again in MiXCR, with one record for every CDR3 protein. The table lists 140,000 to 150,000 distinct CDR3 sequences, 25% to 35% of them singletons. No antigen has been assigned to these receptors. Sequenced here: CD8+ T cells from cultured PBMCs, sampled from culture after CMV antigen stimulation. These receptors were collected from a human donor in good health (CMV status not recorded). Some clones in this sample may be carry-over from other donors' samples. Each CDR3 is given with its conserved first and last residue. Fields, in order: CDR3 protein, CDR3 length, V gene.

CATQGATYNSPLHF | 14 | TRBV2
CASSGGLAGRETQYF | 15 | TRBV6-6
CAWGQGTVNEQFF | 13 | TRBV30
CASTSWGQGGYTF | 13 | TRBV6-5
CASSLFLITDRTNSPLHF | 18 | TRBV7-6
CASSVTGVYMNTEAFF | 16 | TRBV19
CASWFRGSGNTIYF | 14 | TRBV5-4
CASSFTPPADSRETQYF | 17 | TRBV28
CASSPPPRYEQYF | 13 | TRBV7-9
CASSVWDGVGTDTQYF | 16 | TRBV2
CASSLGAGVMNTGELFF | 17 | TRBV5-6
CASIPLGGGSSYEQYF | 16 | TRBV2
CSARDQGSNTGELFF | 15 | TRBV20-1
CSVEEDPGANVLTF | 14 | TRBV29-1
CASRWTGETNEKLFF | 15 | TRBV6-1
CASSAGIHYEQYF | 13 | TRBV9
CSVEAQGTSTSYNEQFF | 17 | TRBV29-1
CASSFAGALDEAFF | 14 | TRBV12-3/TRBV12-4
CSARGGGRGATNEKLFF | 17 | TRBV20-1
CASSRGAGYQETQYF | 15 | TRBV19
CASSGPGETEAFF | 13 | TRBV6-6
CASSVFGGPYEQYF | 14 | TRBV7-9
CASGTSSATNEKLFF | 15 | TRBV2
CATWGSLGARDTEAFF | 16 | TRBV10-3
CASSPGLAGYNEQFF | 15 | TRBV11-2
CASSLVTGTGGPNYGYTF | 18 | TRBV7-2
CASSLEGAIYEQYF | 14 | TRBV7-6
CSVRDTYEQYF | 11 | TRBV29-1
CASISYTEAFF | 11 | TRBV19
CASSDGQSQFF | 11 | TRBV7-9
CATGGTSGSYEQYF | 14 | TRBV10-3
CASSSTGVEKLFF | 13 | TRBV5-6
CASSLTNSPSSYNEQFF | 17 | TRBV28
CASSSRGPIITDTQYF | 16 | TRBV7-8
CAAQVMNTEAFF | 12 | TRBV7-3
CSAPLAGSNEQFF | 13 | TRBV20-1
CASRQGPLGLGEQFF | 15 | TRBV4-1
CASSLWGTSYEQYF | 14 | TRBV12-3/TRBV12-4
CASSLHGSSSGNTIYF | 16 | TRBV12-3/TRBV12-4
CASSSSGQGEDEKLFF | 16 | TRBV7-9
CASSLAGTGVPFTDSPLHF | 19 | TRBV7-2
CASSYLAGTKNTEAFF | 16 | TRBV12-3/TRBV12-4
CSVRTGVLSTGYTF | 14 | TRBV29-1
CASSFTGGEGTEAFF | 15 | TRBV11-2
CSAKSGADNSPLHF | 14 | TRBV20-1
CASSWGPGQYEQYF | 14 | TRBV5-1
CASGQGANEQFF | 12 | TRBV12-5
CASSLVGVWEAFF | 13 | TRBV28
CASSPRGRETQYF | 13 | TRBV2
CASSEGVGTYEQYF | 14 | TRBV6-1
CASSFLLDRTYEQYF | 15 | TRBV7-2
CASSLNRAGEKLFF | 14 | TRBV27